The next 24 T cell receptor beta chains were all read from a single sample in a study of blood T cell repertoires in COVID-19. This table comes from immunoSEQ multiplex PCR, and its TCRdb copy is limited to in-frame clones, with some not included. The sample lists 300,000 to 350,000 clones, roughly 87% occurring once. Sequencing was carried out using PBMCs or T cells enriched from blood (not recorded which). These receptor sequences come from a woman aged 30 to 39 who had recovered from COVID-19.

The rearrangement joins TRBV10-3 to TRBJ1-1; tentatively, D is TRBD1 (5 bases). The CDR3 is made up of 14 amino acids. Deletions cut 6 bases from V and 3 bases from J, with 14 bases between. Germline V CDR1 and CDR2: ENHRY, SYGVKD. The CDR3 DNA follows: TGTGCCATCAGGGGCGGGGCCGATGACACTGAAGCTTTCTTT. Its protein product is CAIRGGADDTEAFF.

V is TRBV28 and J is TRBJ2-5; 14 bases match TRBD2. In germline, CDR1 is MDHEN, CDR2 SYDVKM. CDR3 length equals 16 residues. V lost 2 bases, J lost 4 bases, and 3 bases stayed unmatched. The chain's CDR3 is CASSLPGLAGVETQYF. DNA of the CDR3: TGTGCCAGCAGTTTACCGGGACTAGCGGGGGTAGAGACCCAGTACTTC.

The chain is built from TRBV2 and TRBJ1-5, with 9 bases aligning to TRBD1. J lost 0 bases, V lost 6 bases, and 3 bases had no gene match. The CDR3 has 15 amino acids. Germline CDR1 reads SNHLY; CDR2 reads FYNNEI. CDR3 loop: CASRGTGNSNQPQHF. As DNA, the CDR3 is TGTGCCAGCAGGGGGACAGGGAATAGCAATCAGCCCCAGCATTTT.

The CDR3 spells CASTINRDRGSDTQYF. CDR3 sequence (DNA): TGTGCCAGCACGATCAACCGGGACAGGGGTTCAGATACGCAGTATTTT. J is TRBJ2-3 and V is TRBV4-2, with 10 positions matching TRBD1. This CDR3 has 16 residues. V lost 7 bases to trimming and J lost 4 bases; unmatched junction nucleotides: 11. CDR1 is LGHNA and CDR2 is YNFKEQ in the germline V gene.

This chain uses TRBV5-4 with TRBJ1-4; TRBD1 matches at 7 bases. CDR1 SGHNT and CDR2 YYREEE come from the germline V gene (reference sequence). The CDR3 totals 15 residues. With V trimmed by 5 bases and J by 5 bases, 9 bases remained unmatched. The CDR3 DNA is TGTGCCAGCAGTCGGGACAGCTCACTGAATGAAAAACTGTTTTTT. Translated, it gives CASSRDSSLNEKLFF.

Here the CDR3 DNA reads TGTGCCAGCAGCTTAGTTCTGCAGAAATTTTCAACTAATGAAAAACTGTTTTTT. Translating it yields CASSLVLQKFSTNEKLFF. This chain joins TRBV7-9 and TRBJ1-4; D remains ambiguous. CDR1 is SEHNR, CDR2 FQNEAQ, per germline (reference sequence). V was clipped by 1 base and J by 0 bases, with 15 bases between them. This CDR3 is built from 18 residues.

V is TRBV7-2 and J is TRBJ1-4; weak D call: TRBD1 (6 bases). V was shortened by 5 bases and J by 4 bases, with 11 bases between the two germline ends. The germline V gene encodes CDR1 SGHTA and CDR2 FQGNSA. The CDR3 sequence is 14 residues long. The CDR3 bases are TGTGCCAGCAGCCGGGCAGGGGTTAATGAAAAACTGTTTTTT. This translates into CASSRAGVNEKLFF.

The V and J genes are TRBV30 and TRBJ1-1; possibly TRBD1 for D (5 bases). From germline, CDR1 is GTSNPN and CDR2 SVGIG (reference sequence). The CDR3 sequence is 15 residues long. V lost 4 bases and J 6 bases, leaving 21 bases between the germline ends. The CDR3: CAWTNQGSGIAEAFF. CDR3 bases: TGTGCCTGGACAAACCAGGGCTCTGGTATTGCTGAAGCTTTCTTT.

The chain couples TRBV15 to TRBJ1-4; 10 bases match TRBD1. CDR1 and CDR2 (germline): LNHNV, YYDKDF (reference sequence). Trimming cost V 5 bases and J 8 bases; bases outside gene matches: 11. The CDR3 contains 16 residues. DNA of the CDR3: TGTGCCACCAGCCTATCGGGACAGGGGATAGGGGAAAAACTGTTTTTT. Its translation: CATSLSGQGIGEKLFF.

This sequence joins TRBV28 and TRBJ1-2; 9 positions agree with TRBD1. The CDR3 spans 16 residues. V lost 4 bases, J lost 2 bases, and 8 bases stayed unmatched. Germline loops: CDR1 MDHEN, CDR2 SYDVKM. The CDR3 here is CASSSSGQGGNYGYTF. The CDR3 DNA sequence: TGTGCCAGCAGTTCCTCGGGACAGGGCGGAAACTATGGCTACACCTTC.

The DNA for the CDR3 is TGTGCCAGCAGTGATTGGACAGGGGTGAGAAACACTGAAGCTTTCTTT. The encoded protein is CASSDWTGVRNTEAFF. This chain links TRBV25-1 with TRBJ1-1, with 9 bases aligning to TRBD1. Germline V gene data show CDR1 as MGHDK and CDR2 as SYGVNS. The CDR3 totals 16 residues. V was pared by 3 bases and J by 2 bases, with 7 bases of the junction left unmatched.

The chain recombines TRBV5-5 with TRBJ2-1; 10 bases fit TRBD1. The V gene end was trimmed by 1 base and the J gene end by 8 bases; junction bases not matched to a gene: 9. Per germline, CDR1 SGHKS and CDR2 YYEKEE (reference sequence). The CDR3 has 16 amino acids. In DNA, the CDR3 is TGTGCCAGCAGCTTGCGAGTGGGGACAGGGGAGGATGAGCAGTTCTTC. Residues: CASSLRVGTGEDEQFF.

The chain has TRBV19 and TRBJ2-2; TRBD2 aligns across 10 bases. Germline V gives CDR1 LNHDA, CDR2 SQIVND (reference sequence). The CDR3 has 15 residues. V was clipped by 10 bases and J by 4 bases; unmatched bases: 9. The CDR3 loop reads CATHLGLAPTGELFF. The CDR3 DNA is TGTGCCACCCATCTGGGACTAGCGCCCACCGGGGAGCTGTTTTTT.

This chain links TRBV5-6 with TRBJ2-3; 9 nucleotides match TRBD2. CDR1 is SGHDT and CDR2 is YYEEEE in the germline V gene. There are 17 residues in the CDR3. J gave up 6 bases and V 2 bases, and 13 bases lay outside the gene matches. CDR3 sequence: CASSFRRGGPALDTQYF. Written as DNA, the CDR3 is TGTGCCAGCAGCTTTCGGCGGGGGGGCCCGGCCTTGGATACGCAGTATTTT.

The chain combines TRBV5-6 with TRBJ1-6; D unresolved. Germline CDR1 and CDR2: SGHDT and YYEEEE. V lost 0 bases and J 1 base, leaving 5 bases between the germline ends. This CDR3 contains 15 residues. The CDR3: CASSLERSYNSPLHF. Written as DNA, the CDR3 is TGTGCCAGCAGCTTGGAGCGATCCTATAATTCACCCCTCCACTTT.

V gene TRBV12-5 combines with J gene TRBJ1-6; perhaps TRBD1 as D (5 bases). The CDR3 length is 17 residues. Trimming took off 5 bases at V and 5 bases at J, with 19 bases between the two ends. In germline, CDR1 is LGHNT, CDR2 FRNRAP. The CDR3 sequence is CASGRRPIRGDNSPLHF. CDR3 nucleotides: TGTGCTAGTGGTAGGAGACCCATTAGGGGCGATAATTCACCCCTCCACTTT. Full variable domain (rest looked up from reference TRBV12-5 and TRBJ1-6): DARVTQTPRHKVTEMGQEVTMRCQPILGHNTVFWYRQTMMQGLELLAYFRNRAPLDDSGMPKDRFSAEMPDATLATLKIQPSEPRDSAVYFCASGRRPIRGDNSPLHFGNGTRLTVT.

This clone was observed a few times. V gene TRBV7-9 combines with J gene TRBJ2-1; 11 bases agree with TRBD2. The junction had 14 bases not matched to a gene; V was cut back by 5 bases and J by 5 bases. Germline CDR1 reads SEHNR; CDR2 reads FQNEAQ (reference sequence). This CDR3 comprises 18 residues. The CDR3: CASSPIQSTSGGNNEQFF. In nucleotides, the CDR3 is TGTGCCAGCAGCCCCATCCAGTCTACTAGCGGGGGAAACAATGAGCAGTTCTTC.

CDR3 coding DNA: TGTGCCACCAGCAGAGTGGACTTGGGGACCCAGTACTTC. It codes for CATSRVDLGTQYF. The rearrangement uses TRBV15 and TRBJ2-5, with a weak D call TRBD2 (5 bases). This CDR3 has 13 residues. Per germline, CDR1 LNHNV and CDR2 YYDKDF (reference sequence). Trimming took 1 base from V and 7 from J, leaving 10 bases between them. Looking up the rest from reference TRBV15 and TRBJ2-5 gives the full variable domain: DAMVIQNPRYQVTQFGKPVTLSCSQTLNHNVMYWYQQKSSQAPKLLFHYYDKDFNNEADTPDNFQSRRPNTSFCFLDIRSPGLGDTAMYLCATSRVDLGTQYFGPGTRLLVL.

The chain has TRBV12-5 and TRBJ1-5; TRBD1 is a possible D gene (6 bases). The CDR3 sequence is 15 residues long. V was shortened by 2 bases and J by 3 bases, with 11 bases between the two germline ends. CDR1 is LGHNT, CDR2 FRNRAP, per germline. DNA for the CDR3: TGTGCTAGTGGTTTGATCACAGGGCACAATCAGCCCCAGCATTTT. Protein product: CASGLITGHNQPQHF.

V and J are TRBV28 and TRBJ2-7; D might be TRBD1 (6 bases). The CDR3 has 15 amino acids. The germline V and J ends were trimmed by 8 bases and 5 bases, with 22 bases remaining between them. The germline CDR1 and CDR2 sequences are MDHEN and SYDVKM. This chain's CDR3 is CASADRGRKSHEQYF. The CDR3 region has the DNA TGTGCCAGCGCCGATAGGGGGAGAAAGTCCCACGAGCAGTACTTC. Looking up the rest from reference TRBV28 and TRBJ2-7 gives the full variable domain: DVKVTQSSRYLVKRTGEKVFLECVQDMDHENMFWYRQDPGLGLRLIYFSYDVKMKEKGDIPEGYSVSREKKERFSLILESASTNQTSMYLCASADRGRKSHEQYFGPGTRLTVT.

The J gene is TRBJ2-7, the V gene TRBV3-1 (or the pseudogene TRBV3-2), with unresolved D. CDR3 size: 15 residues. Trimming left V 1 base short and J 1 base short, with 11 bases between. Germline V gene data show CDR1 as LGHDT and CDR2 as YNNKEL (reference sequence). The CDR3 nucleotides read TGTGCCAGCAGCCAAGGGGCTTCCACTTCCTACGAGCAGTACTTC. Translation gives CASSQGASTSYEQYF.

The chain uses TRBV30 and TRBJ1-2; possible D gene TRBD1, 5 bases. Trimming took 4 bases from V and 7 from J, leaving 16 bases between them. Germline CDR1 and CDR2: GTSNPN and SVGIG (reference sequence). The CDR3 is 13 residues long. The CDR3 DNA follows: TGTGCCTGGACGGGACTCTATGGAGGTGGCTACACCTTC. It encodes CAWTGLYGGGYTF.

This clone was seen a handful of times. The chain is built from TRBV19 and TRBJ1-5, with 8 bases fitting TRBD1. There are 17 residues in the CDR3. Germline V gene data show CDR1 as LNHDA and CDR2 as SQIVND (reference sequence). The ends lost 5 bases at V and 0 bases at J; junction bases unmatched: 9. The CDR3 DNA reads TGTGCCAGTAGTCTTCAGGGGGCAGCCTATAGCAATCAGCCCCAGCATTTT. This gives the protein CASSLQGAAYSNQPQHF.

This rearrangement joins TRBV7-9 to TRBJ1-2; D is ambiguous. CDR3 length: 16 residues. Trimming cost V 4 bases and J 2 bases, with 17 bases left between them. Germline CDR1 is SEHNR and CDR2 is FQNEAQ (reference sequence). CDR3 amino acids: CASSYRKPTGNYGYTF. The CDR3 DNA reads TGTGCCAGCAGCTACCGCAAACCGACGGGAAACTATGGCTACACCTTC.